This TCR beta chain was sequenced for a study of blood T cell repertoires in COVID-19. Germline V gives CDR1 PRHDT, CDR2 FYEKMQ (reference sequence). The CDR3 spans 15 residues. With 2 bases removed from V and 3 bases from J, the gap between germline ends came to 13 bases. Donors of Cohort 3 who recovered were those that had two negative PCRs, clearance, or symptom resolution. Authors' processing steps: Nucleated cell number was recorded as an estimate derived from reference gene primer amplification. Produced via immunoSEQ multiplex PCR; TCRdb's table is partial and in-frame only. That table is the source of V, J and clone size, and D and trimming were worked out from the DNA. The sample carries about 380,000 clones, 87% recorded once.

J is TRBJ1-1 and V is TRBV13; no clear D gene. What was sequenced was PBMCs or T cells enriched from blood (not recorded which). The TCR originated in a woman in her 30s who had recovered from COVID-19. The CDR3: CASSLLEGLDTEAFF. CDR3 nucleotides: TGTGCCAGCAGCTTATTGGAGGGCTTGGACACTGAAGCTTTCTTT.